These 20 T cell receptor beta chains came from one sample sequenced in a study of regulatory T cells in long-lasting Graves disease. Time point of the sample: newly diagnosed GD, antithyroid drugs for less than 3 months. Extracted RNA from PBMCs served as the source of the TCR library. Assembly of TCR beta libraries relied on iRepertoire HTBI primers together with Arm-PCR of CDR3 regions. TCRdb re-derived calls from the multiplex PCR reads in MiXCR, one entry per CDR3 protein. The sample carries 530,000 or so distinct CDR3 sequences, roughly 14% recorded once. These data are also associated with another study on T cells in Graves' hyperthyroidism and ophthalmopathy.

Sequences were derived from peripheral blood mononuclear cells (PBMCs), sampled at new diagnosis, from a patient treated with antithyroid drugs. The receptor source for this set is a man in his thirties or forties with Graves disease.

This clonotype was detected a few times. The chain links TRBV20-1 to TRBJ1-4, with TRBD1 as a possible D gene (6 bases). Trimming removed 5 bases from V and 4 bases from J, with 11 bases in between. The CDR3 has 13 residues. Germline values: CDR1 DFQATT, CDR2 SNEGSKA (reference sequence). The CDR3 is CSARTAFNEKLFF. The CDR3 DNA reads TGCAGTGCTCGGACAGCTTTTAATGAAAAACTGTTTTTT.

On this clonotype: This may come from a read error, since a much larger clone is one base off. The V call is TRBV29-1, the J call TRBJ2-3; weak D call: TRBD2 (5 bases). Between the trimmed V and J ends, which lost 5 bases and 2 bases, there was a span of 17 bases. The CDR3 consists of 15 residues. Germline CDR1 reads SQVTM; CDR2 reads ANQGSEA. CDR3 sequence reads: CSVKGFEGNTDTQYF. CDR3 DNA: TGCAGCGTTAAGGGTTTTGAGGGCAACACAGATACGCAGTATTTT.

This clonotype was detected ten times or more. V is TRBV27 and J is TRBJ1-1; TRBD1 matches at 8 bases. The CDR3 has 15 amino acids. CDR1 is MNHEY and CDR2 is SMNVEV in the germline V gene (reference sequence). V lost 6 bases and J lost 5; bases outside the gene matches: 11. The CDR3 sequence is CASRPNQGARTEAFF. As DNA, the CDR3 is TGTGCCAGCAGGCCTAACCAGGGGGCTAGGACTGAAGCTTTCTTT.

This rearrangement joins TRBV30 to TRBJ2-5; D gene ambiguous. With 3 bases removed from V and 5 bases from J, the gap between germline ends came to 10 bases. The CDR3 length is 12 residues. The V gene's germline CDR1 is GTSNPN and CDR2 SVGIG (reference sequence). The CDR3: CAWRLSWETQYF. The CDR3 DNA is TGTGCCTGGAGGCTGTCATGGGAGACCCAGTACTTC.

There are a few counts of this clonotype. The V and J genes are TRBV15 and TRBJ2-2; TRBD2 matches 9 bases. Trimming removed 5 bases from V and 6 bases from J; junction bases left unmatched: 4. This CDR3 has 14 residues. Germline V CDR1 and CDR2: LNHNV, YYDKDF (reference sequence). The CDR3 DNA is TGTGCCACCAGCTCTCAGCGGGGGGCCGGGGAGCTGTTTTTT. It specifies CATSSQRGAGELFF.

This clonotype was counted ten times or more. The chain joins TRBV27 to TRBJ2-1; possible D gene TRBD1, 5 bases. Germline V CDR1 and CDR2: MNHEY, SMNVEV (reference sequence). Trimming removed 2 bases from V and 6 bases from J, with 14 bases in between. CDR3 length: 15 residues. DNA of the CDR3: TGTGCCAGCAGTTTAAGTAGGGGCACGGTCAATGAGCAGTTCTTC. The encoded protein is CASSLSRGTVNEQFF.

J is TRBJ1-3 and V is TRBV20-1; D gene ambiguous. The V and J ends lost 1 base and 3 bases respectively, with 10 bases between them. Germline values: CDR1 DFQATT, CDR2 SNEGSKA (reference sequence). This CDR3 contains 14 residues. The CDR3 DNA reads TGCAGTGCTAGAGGCGGGGTAGATGGAAACACCATATATTTT. Protein: CSARGGVDGNTIYF.

This clonotype was counted ten times or more. The chain joins TRBV12-5 to TRBJ1-4; no clear D. The CDR3 loop spans 12 amino acids. Trimming took off 7 bases at V and 8 bases at J, with 11 bases between the two ends. Germline-derived CDR1 and CDR2 are LGHNT and FRNRAP. The CDR3 sequence: CASAAGGEKLFF. The CDR3 nucleotides are TGTGCTAGTGCCGCGGGTGGGGAAAAACTGTTTTTT. Complete variable domain (other parts from reference TRBV12-5 and TRBJ1-4): DARVTQTPRHKVTEMGQEVTMRCQPILGHNTVFWYRQTMMQGLELLAYFRNRAPLDDSGMPKDRFSAEMPDATLATLKIQPSEPRDSAVYFCASAAGGEKLFFGSGTQLSVL.

This clonotype has at least ten counts. Written as DNA, the CDR3 is TGTGCCAGCGCCGGGACTAGCGGGAATCAGGTCGAGCAGTTCTTC. Translated, it gives CASAGTSGNQVEQFF. This chain joins TRBV6-1 and TRBJ2-1; 13 nucleotides agree with TRBD2. The ends lost 8 bases at V and 10 bases at J; junction bases unmatched: 11. Germline assignment: CDR1 MNHNS and CDR2 SASEGT. This CDR3 spans 15 amino acids.

The V gene is TRBV7-3, the J gene TRBJ2-2; a possible D gene is TRBD2 (6 bases). CDR1 SGHTA and CDR2 FQGTGA come from the germline V gene. V lost 2 bases to trimming and J lost 10 bases, with 14 bases between them. The CDR3 sequence is 14 residues long. The CDR3 region is CASSLRGIEKELFF. CDR3 sequence (DNA): TGTGCCAGCAGCTTACGGGGGATCGAGAAGGAGCTGTTTTTT.

Ten or more counts support this clonotype. V and J are TRBV10-3 and TRBJ1-1; the D gene is possibly TRBD1 (5 bases). Trimming cost V 0 bases and J 1 base, with 12 bases left between them. This CDR3 contains 16 residues. Germline V gene data show CDR1 as ENHRY and CDR2 as SYGVKD. The CDR3, as DNA: TGTGCCATCAGTGAGTCGGGACGGGCGGGGAACACTGAAGCTTTCTTT. This sequence encodes CAISESGRAGNTEAFF.

In this sample, this clonotype turned up a few times. The V gene is TRBV3-1, the J gene TRBJ1-2; 7 positions agree with TRBD1. This CDR3 comprises 15 residues. Germline V gives CDR1 LGHDT, CDR2 YNNKEL (reference sequence). The trim removed 6 bases at V and 3 bases at J, leaving 10 bases unmatched. The CDR3 region is CASSETPGTDYGYTF. The CDR3 nucleotides are TGTGCCAGCAGTGAGACCCCCGGGACAGACTATGGCTACACCTTC.

In its sample, this clonotype was seen many times. The J gene is TRBJ1-2, the V gene TRBV30; a possible D gene is TRBD1 (6 bases). Germline CDR1 is GTSNPN and CDR2 is SVGIG (reference sequence). The ends were cut back, 3 bases at V and 8 bases at J, with 22 bases in the middle. The CDR3 consists of 15 residues. In DNA form, the CDR3 reads TGTGCCTGGAGCCTTGGGCAGGGGAGAAATGAAGGCTACACCTTC. Amino acids: CAWSLGQGRNEGYTF.

The sample holds many counts of this clonotype. The J gene is TRBJ2-3, the V gene TRBV10-2, with D perhaps matching TRBD2 (6 bases). The CDR3 runs 15 residues. CDR1 WSHSY and CDR2 SAAADI come from the germline V gene. Trimming took off 4 bases at V and 0 bases at J, with 11 bases between the two ends. Here the CDR3 DNA reads TGCGCCAGCAGTGTAGCGGTGACTAGCACAGATACGCAGTATTTT. Its protein is CASSVAVTSTDTQYF.

This clonotype was recorded at least ten times. This rearrangement joins TRBV27 to TRBJ2-1; 12 nucleotides match TRBD2. J was trimmed by 10 bases and V by 5 bases; bases with no gene match: 3. The CDR3 contains 13 residues. CDR1 is MNHEY and CDR2 is SMNVEV in the germline V gene (reference sequence). The CDR3: CASSPGLAGEQFF. For the CDR3, the DNA is TGTGCCAGCAGTCCCGGACTAGCGGGGGAGCAGTTCTTC.

This clonotype appeared many times. This chain connects TRBV6-2 or TRBV6-3 to TRBJ2-7; D might be TRBD1 (6 bases). CDR1 MNHEY and CDR2 SVGEGT come from the germline V gene. The CDR3 consists of 14 residues. V lost 0 bases and J 3 bases, leaving 9 bases between the germline ends. The CDR3 region is CASSYSGARYEQYF. The CDR3 bases are TGTGCCAGCAGTTACTCGGGGGCGCGCTACGAGCAGTACTTC.

A word on this clonotype: Being one base from a much bigger clone, this may be a read error. This CDR3 fails to terminate in the conserved phenylalanine or tryptophan, so it likely reflects a read error. The chain recombines TRBV2 with TRBJ2-1; 9 bases align to TRBD1. V lost 5 bases and J lost 6; bases outside the gene matches: 14. There are 17 residues in the CDR3. Germline V lookup: CDR1 SNHLY, CDR2 FYNNEI. The CDR3 DNA sequence: TGTGCCAGCAGTTTTGCCGGGACAGGGAGATTCCGCAATGAGCAGTTCCTC. Its protein is CASSFAGTGRFRNEQFL.

This clonotype has a count of ten or more. The chain couples TRBV24-1 to TRBJ2-5, with D perhaps TRBD2 (6 bases). The CDR3 runs to 15 residues. From germline, CDR1 is KGHDR and CDR2 SFDVKD. V was clipped by 4 bases and J by 5 bases, with 16 bases between them. CDR3 protein: CATSDADGTAETQYF. CDR3 nucleotides: TGTGCCACCAGTGACGCCGATGGGACTGCGGAGACCCAGTACTTC.

The table lists this clonotype with many counts. This chain joins TRBV6-5 and TRBJ2-7; weak D call: TRBD1 (6 bases). This CDR3 contains 15 residues. Germline lookup yields CDR1 MNHEY and CDR2 SVGAGI. Trimming left V 2 bases short and J 2 bases short, with 13 bases between. CDR3: CASSYRRQAAYEQYF. CDR3 DNA sequence: TGTGCCAGCAGTTACAGGAGACAGGCGGCCTACGAGCAGTACTTC.

This clonotype was detected ten times or more. The chain has TRBV12-5 and TRBJ2-3, with TRBD2 identical over 13 bases. The CDR3 consists of 15 residues. Germline loops: CDR1 LGHNT, CDR2 FRNRAP. Trimming took 6 bases from V and 4 from J; bases not matched to a gene: 4. For the CDR3, the DNA is TGTGCTAGTGGGCCGGGACTAGCGGGACCAGATACGCAGTATTTT. It codes for CASGPGLAGPDTQYF.